The present T cell receptor beta chain was sequenced within a study of regulatory T cells in long-lasting Graves disease. Construction of TCR beta libraries relied on iRepertoire HTBI primers and on Arm-PCR targeting CDR3 regions. In the source study's methods: Samples revealed 62 TRBV and 14 TRBJ segments. MiXCR, applied by TCRdb to the multiplex PCR reads, yields one record per CDR3 protein. TCRdb's processing, not the authors' own work, is the source of the V and J calls. This table has 350,000 to 550,000 distinct CDR3 sequences, 14% appearing once. The time point was: newly diagnosed GD, antithyroid drugs for less than 3 months. PBMC RNA served as the TCR library source. Roughly 9.3 milliliters of peripheral blood were taken and placed in EDTA tubes. V trimming: 4 bases; J trimming: 5 bases; junction bases outside the gene matches: 6. The CDR3 runs 14 residues. The V gene's germline CDR1 is LNHDA and CDR2 SQIVND (reference sequence).

This clonotype was picked up a small number of times. These records were also assigned to another study, of T cells in Graves' hyperthyroidism and ophthalmopathy.

The chain carries TRBV19 and TRBJ2-7; 9 bases are shared with TRBD1. The sample consisted of peripheral blood mononuclear cells (PBMCs), taken at new diagnosis, from a patient treated with antithyroid drugs. This TCR was sampled from a woman in her 50s with Graves disease. This CDR3 is CASSTRTGEDEQYF. CDR3 DNA sequence: TGTGCCAGTAGTACCCGGACAGGGGAAGACGAGCAGTACTTC.